This T cell receptor beta chain is drawn from a study of blood T cell repertoires in COVID-19. Background on the study: T cells, B-cell-depleted T cells, or PBMCs provided the cDNA or gDNA that served as material.

The V and J ends lost 2 bases and 6 bases respectively, with 17 bases between them. This CDR3 is 15 amino acids long. The V gene's germline CDR1 is KGHSH and CDR2 LQKENI. Repertoires were generated with immunoSEQ multiplex PCR, while TCRdb's copy carries only in-frame clones and drops some. The profile shows over 50,000 clones, 80% to 95% of them singletons. V usage is TRBV18 and J usage is TRBJ2-7; D is uncertain. The sequenced sample consisted of peripheral blood. This clonotype was sampled from a human donor with active COVID-19. The donor label of this sample is uncertain. DNA of the CDR3: TGTGCCAGCTCACCAACGTTGTCCTCCTCGAGCGAGCAGTACTTC. This codes for CASSPTLSSSSEQYF. Full variable domain (rest looked up from reference TRBV18 and TRBJ2-7): NAGVMQNPRHLVRRRGQEARLRCSPMKGHSHVYWYRQLPEEGLKFMVYLQKENIIDESGMPKERFSAEFPKEGPSILRIQQVVRGDSAAYFCASSPTLSSSSEQYFGPGTRLTVT.